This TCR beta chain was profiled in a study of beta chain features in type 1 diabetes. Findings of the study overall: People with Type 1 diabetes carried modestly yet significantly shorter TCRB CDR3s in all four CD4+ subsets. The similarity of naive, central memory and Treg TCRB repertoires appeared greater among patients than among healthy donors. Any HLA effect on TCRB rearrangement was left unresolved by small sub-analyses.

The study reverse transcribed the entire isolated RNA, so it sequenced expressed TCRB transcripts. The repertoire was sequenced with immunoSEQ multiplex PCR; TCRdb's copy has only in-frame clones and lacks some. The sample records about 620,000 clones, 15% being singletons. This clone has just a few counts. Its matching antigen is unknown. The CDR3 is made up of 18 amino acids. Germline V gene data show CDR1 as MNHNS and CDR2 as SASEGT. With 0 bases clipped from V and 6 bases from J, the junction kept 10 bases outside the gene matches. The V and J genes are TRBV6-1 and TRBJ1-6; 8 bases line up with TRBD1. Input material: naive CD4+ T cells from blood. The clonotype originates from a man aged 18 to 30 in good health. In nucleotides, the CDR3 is TGTGCCAGCAGTGAAGCGCTCCCAGGACAGGGATCTAATTCACCCCTCCACTTT. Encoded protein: CASSEALPGQGSNSPLHF.